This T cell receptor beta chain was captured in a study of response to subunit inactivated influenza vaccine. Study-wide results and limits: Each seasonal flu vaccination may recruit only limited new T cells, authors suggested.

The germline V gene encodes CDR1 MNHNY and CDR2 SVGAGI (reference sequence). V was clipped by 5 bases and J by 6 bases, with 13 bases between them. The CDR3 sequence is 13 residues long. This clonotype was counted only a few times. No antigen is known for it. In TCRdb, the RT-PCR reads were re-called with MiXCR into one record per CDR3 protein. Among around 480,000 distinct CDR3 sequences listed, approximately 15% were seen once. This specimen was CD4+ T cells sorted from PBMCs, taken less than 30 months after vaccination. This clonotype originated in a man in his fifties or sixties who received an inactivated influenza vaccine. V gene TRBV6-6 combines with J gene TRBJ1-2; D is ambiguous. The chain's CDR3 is CASSQKPSDGYTF. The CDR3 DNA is TGTGCCAGCAGTCAAAAGCCCTCGGATGGCTACACCTTC.